A selection of T cell receptor beta chains follows, all from one sample in a study of CD8+CD57+ T cells in acquired aplastic anemia. TCRdb re-called the reads through MiXCR, storing one row per CDR3 protein. This repertoire shows approximately 190,000 distinct CDR3 sequences, less than 65% found once; its top ten account for around 46%. Input material: sorted CD4+, CD8+, or CD8+CD57+ T cells (not recorded which) from PBMCs. Receptor source: a human donor with severe aplastic anemia or a healthy control (not recorded which). Both conserved end residues are part of each CDR3. The order of the fields is D gene, clone size, J gene, CDR3 length, V gene, CDR3 DNA, CDR3 protein. D genes are given only for firm matches. The size entry is marked missing in some rows and otherwise reads once, few, many or a size class.

NA NA TRBJ2-5 13 TRBV2 TGTGCCAGCAGGTCCACAGGTCAAGAGACCCAGTACTTC CASRSTGQETQYF
TRBD1 NA TRBJ2-7 15 TRBV24-1 TGTGCCACCAGTGACCCCAGGGACAGGGAATACGAGCAGTACTTC CATSDPRDREYEQYF
NA many TRBJ2-7 15 TRBV19 TGTGCCAGTACCTACTCTGGTTTAAGTTCCTACGAGCAGTACTTC CASTYSGLSSYEQYF
NA many TRBJ2-7 13 TRBV7-9 TGTGCCAGCAGTTTAGGTTCGGGCACCGAGCAGTACTTC CASSLGSGTEQYF
NA NA TRBJ2-7 15 TRBV25-1 TGTGCCAGCAGTGTATCCCTGGGACACAACTACGAGCGGTACTTC CASSVSLGHNYERYF
NA many TRBJ2-3 14 TRBV20-1 TGCAGTGCTAGAGATTGGGCAGGGGGGAATACGCAGTATTTT CSARDWAGGNTQYF
NA NA TRBJ1-1 17 TRBV19 TGTGCCAGTACCGTCGTACTAAGGGAAGGAGGGAACACTGAAGCTTTCTTT CASTVVLREGGNTEAFF
NA NA TRBJ1-2 13 TRBV5-1 TGCGCCAGCAGCCCCCCACGGGGGGCGGGCTACACCTTC CASSPPRGAGYTF
NA NA TRBJ1-2 14 TRBV20-1 TGCAGTGCTAGAGATCACGCGGGGGGCTATGGCTACACCTTC CSARDHAGGYGYTF
TRBD1 many TRBJ1-2 16 TRBV7-6 TGTGCCAGCAGCTTAGCGAGAGGGGGCCAAGCCTATGGCTACACCTTC CASSLARGGQAYGYTF
TRBD1 NA TRBJ1-2 12 TRBV5-1 TGCGCCAGCACCGAAACAGGGGATGGCTACACCTTC CASTETGDGYTF
TRBD1 many TRBJ2-7 17 TRBV20-1 TGCAGTGCTAGAGGTTCAGATGGGACAGGTTTCACCTACGAGCAGTACTTC CSARGSDGTGFTYEQYF
NA once TRBJ1-6 16 TRBV7-2 TGTGCCAGCAGCTTAGGGGGGAAGGGTGGGAATTCACCCCTCCACTTT CASSLGGKGGNSPLHF
TRBD2 once TRBJ2-7 16 TRBV10-3 TGTGCCATCAGTGGGGGACTAGCGGGAGTATCCTACGAGCAGTACTTC CAISGGLAGVSYEQYF
TRBD1 NA TRBJ2-7 17 TRBV5-4 TGTGCCAGCAGCCGAACCGGGACAGGGAATGAGGGTAACGAGCAGTACTTC CASSRTGTGNEGNEQYF
TRBD2 NA TRBJ2-1 15 TRBV20-1 TGCAGTGCTTCGGGACTAGCGGGGGGGTACAATGAGCAGTTCTTC CSASGLAGGYNEQFF
NA NA TRBJ2-7 13 TRBV12-3/TRBV12-4 TGTGCCAGCAGTTTGCGGCGCTCCTACGAGCAGTACTTC CASSLRRSYEQYF